This passage covers 25 T cell receptor beta chains from one sample sequenced in a study of regulatory T cells in long-lasting Graves disease. Arm-PCR of CDR3 regions and iRepertoire HTBI primers were used to build TCR beta libraries. TCRdb re-called the multiplex PCR reads with MiXCR, one entry per CDR3 protein. This sample has 350,000 to 500,000 distinct CDR3 sequences, with over 20% found just once. The time point here: persistent/refractory GD, antithyroid drugs over 5 years with positive TRAb. PBMC-extracted RNA yielded the TCR library. The sample was peripheral blood mononuclear cells (PBMCs), taken when the disease was refractory, from a patient treated with antithyroid drugs. These TCRs come from a female donor with Graves disease.

This clonotype was observed a few times. The gene calls are TRBV6-1 and TRBJ1-5; TRBD1 aligns across 7 bases. The CDR3 covers 15 residues. After removal of 4 bases from V and 3 bases from J, the junction contained 6 bases not matched to a gene. Germline V lookup: CDR1 MNHNS, CDR2 SASEGT. The CDR3 DNA follows: TGTGCCAGCAGTGTGGTGGGACAGTTCAATCAGCCCCAGCATTTT. Residues: CASSVVGQFNQPQHF.

The chain links TRBV20-1 to TRBJ2-7; weak D call: TRBD2 (6 bases). The CDR3 contains 12 residues. Germline V gene sequence: CDR1 DFQATT, CDR2 SNEGSKA (reference sequence). The V gene lost 0 bases and the J gene lost 5 bases, with 8 bases spanning the gap. The chain's CDR3 is CSAREGGDEQYF. As DNA, the CDR3 is TGCAGTGCTAGAGAAGGCGGGGACGAGCAGTACTTC.

This clonotype was observed at least ten times. V and J are TRBV6-1 and TRBJ1-2; D remains unclear. CDR1 and CDR2 from the germline V gene are MNHNS and SASEGT. The CDR3 contains 15 residues. V was cut by 0 bases and J by 3 bases, with 11 bases left in between. CDR3: CASSEAPASHYGYTF. CDR3 bases: TGTGCCAGCAGTGAAGCCCCAGCCTCTCACTATGGCTACACCTTC.

The CDR3 DNA follows: TGTGCCAGCAGCCATCGACACTACGAGCAGTACTTC. Amino acids: CASSHRHYEQYF. This chain links TRBV12-3 or TRBV12-4 with TRBJ2-7; D is uncertain. The CDR3 contains 12 residues. Trimming removed 6 bases at V and 3 bases at J, with 9 bases between.

In its sample, this clonotype was seen a few times. The chain has TRBV29-1 and TRBJ2-5; 9 positions agree with TRBD2. The CDR3 length is 14 residues. Losses at the gene ends were 3 bases for V and 2 bases for J; bases not matched to a gene: 4. Per germline, CDR1 SQVTM and CDR2 ANQGSEA. The CDR3 DNA sequence: TGCAGCGTTGAGCCTAGCGGGACGCAAGAGACCCAGTACTTC. Its translation: CSVEPSGTQETQYF.

This clonotype was seen ten or more times. The chain links TRBV6-2 or TRBV6-3 to TRBJ1-1; D call uncertain. CDR3 length: 14 residues. V shed 2 bases and J shed 2 bases, with 9 bases lying between them. Germline V gene data show CDR1 as MNHEY and CDR2 as SVGEGT. CDR3 nucleotide sequence: TGTGCCAGCAGTTACGTTGGGATTAACACTGAAGCTTTCTTT. It codes for CASSYVGINTEAFF.

Notes on this clonotype: The junction does not match germline at one end; this may be a read error. The chain employs TRBV30 and TRBJ2-7; 7 bases map to TRBD2. The CDR3 is 16 amino acids. Germline V CDR1 and CDR2: GTSNPN, SVGIG (reference sequence). CDR3 protein: CAWSVSTLRETGEQCF. The CDR3 DNA follows: TGTGCCTGGAGTGTCTCCACACTGCGGGAGACGGGTGAGCAGTGCTTC.

This clonotype occurred a few times. The CDR3 here is CASRALGSGNTIYF. In DNA form, the CDR3 reads TGTGCCAGCAGAGCCCTGGGCTCTGGAAACACCATATATTTT. This chain links TRBV28 with TRBJ1-3; D is undetermined. With 6 bases removed from V and 0 bases from J, the gap between germline ends came to 9 bases. The germline CDR1 and CDR2 sequences are MDHEN and SYDVKM. The CDR3 contains 14 residues.

The chain has TRBV6-2 or TRBV6-3 and TRBJ2-1; TRBD2 aligns across 13 bases. Germline loops: CDR1 MNHEY, CDR2 SVGEGT. The ends lost 10 bases at V and 5 bases at J; junction bases unmatched: 20. The CDR3 length is 19 residues. CDR3 in DNA: TGTGCCACGGGGGGGGGGACTAGCGGGATCTGGCCGACCCACAATGAGCAGTTCTTC. This encodes CATGGGTSGIWPTHNEQFF.

This clonotype was counted many times. The CDR3 is CASSITGTRDGYTF. The CDR3 nucleotides are TGCGCCAGCAGCATAACCGGGACACGAGATGGCTACACCTTC. The V call is TRBV5-1, the J call TRBJ1-2; D might be TRBD1 (6 bases). Germline V gene sequence: CDR1 SGHRS, CDR2 YFSETQ. V was pared by 4 bases and J by 6 bases, with 16 bases between. The CDR3 spans 14 residues.

This clonotype was seen repeatedly, ten times or more. J is TRBJ2-2 and V is TRBV2; possible D gene TRBD2, 6 bases. Per the germline V gene, CDR1 is SNHLY and CDR2 is FYNNEI. The CDR3 is 15 residues long. Trimming shortened V by 1 base and J by 3 bases, and 9 bases separated the two germline ends. CDR3 loop: CASSEGRGDTGELFF. The CDR3 nucleotides read TGTGCCAGCAGTGAAGGGCGGGGCGACACCGGGGAGCTGTTTTTT. Full variable domain (outside the CDR3, taken from reference TRBV2 and TRBJ2-2): EPEVTQTPSHQVTQMGQEVILRCVPISNHLYFYWYRQILGQKVEFLVSFYNNEISEKSEIFDDQFSVERPDGSNFTLKIRSTKLEDSAMYFCASSEGRGDTGELFFGEGSRLTVL.

The chain joins TRBV7-9 to TRBJ1-2; no clear D gene. From germline, CDR1 is SEHNR and CDR2 FQNEAQ (reference sequence). The length of the CDR3 is 15 residues. V dropped 1 base and J dropped 3 bases, with 12 bases sitting between them. CDR3 amino acids: CASSLEVTADYGYTF. CDR3 nucleotides: TGTGCCAGCAGCTTAGAGGTAACGGCGGACTATGGCTACACCTTC.

V usage is TRBV29-1 and J usage is TRBJ2-7; TRBD2 agrees at 7 bases. The CDR3 is 13 amino acids. Per germline, CDR1 SQVTM and CDR2 ANQGSEA. Trimming cost V 6 bases and J 2 bases; bases outside gene matches: 7. The CDR3 reads CSVQAGMAYEQYF. The DNA for the CDR3 is TGCAGCGTACAAGCGGGGATGGCCTACGAGCAGTACTTC.

This clonotype was counted many times. The chain combines TRBV20-1 with TRBJ1-1; D gene ambiguous. Germline CDR1 and CDR2: DFQATT and SNEGSKA (reference sequence). Deletions cut 3 bases from V and 3 bases from J, with 17 bases between. The CDR3 runs to 15 residues. Here the CDR3 DNA reads TGCAGTGCTAGTGGGCCTAGGGCCCCTTACACTGAAGCTTTCTTT. Translation: CSASGPRAPYTEAFF.

Details on this clonotype: One end of the junction is discordant with germline, which a read error may explain. The chain joins TRBV11-2 to TRBJ2-7; tentatively, D is TRBD1 (7 bases). Germline-derived CDR1 and CDR2 are SGHAT and FQNNGV. CDR3 length: 16 residues. The CDR3 DNA reads TGTGCCAGCAGCTTATGGGCGGGACAGAGCTCCTACGGGCAGTACTTC. It is translated as CASSLWAGQSSYGQYF.

This clonotype came up many times. V gene TRBV12-3 or TRBV12-4 combines with J gene TRBJ1-4; D is possibly TRBD1 (6 bases). The CDR3 consists of 17 residues. The germline V and J ends were trimmed by 5 bases and 7 bases, with 23 bases remaining between them. This CDR3 is CASSPSLGREGGEKLFF. The CDR3 DNA sequence: TGTGCCAGCAGTCCCTCCCTTGGCAGGGAAGGGGGTGAAAAACTGTTTTTT.

This clonotype was counted between two and nine times. The CDR3 reads CSAVWTGINEQYF. The CDR3 coding sequence is TGCAGTGCGGTTTGGACAGGAATAAACGAGCAGTACTTC. The chain recombines TRBV20-1 with TRBJ2-7, with TRBD1 matching over 7 bases. V trimming: 6 bases; J trimming: 5 bases; junction bases outside the gene matches: 10. This CDR3 region has 13 residues. Germline V gives CDR1 DFQATT, CDR2 SNEGSKA (reference sequence).

This clonotype has at least ten counts. V is TRBV2 and J is TRBJ1-4; D remains unclear. Germline V lookup: CDR1 SNHLY, CDR2 FYNNEI. Trimming shortened V by 2 bases and J by 5 bases, and 9 bases separated the two germline ends. This CDR3 is 14 amino acids long. The CDR3 nucleotides are TGTGCCAGCAGTGAACTTTTTTCGAATGAAAAACTGTTTTTT. Translated, it gives CASSELFSNEKLFF. Supplemented by reference TRBV2 and TRBJ1-4, the full variable domain reads EPEVTQTPSHQVTQMGQEVILRCVPISNHLYFYWYRQILGQKVEFLVSFYNNEISEKSEIFDDQFSVERPDGSNFTLKIRSTKLEDSAMYFCASSELFSNEKLFFGSGTQLSVL.

There are a few counts of this clonotype. The chain recombines TRBV10-3 with TRBJ2-5; 10 nucleotides agree with TRBD2. Per the germline V gene, CDR1 is ENHRY and CDR2 is SYGVKD. J lost 1 base, V lost 4 bases, and 3 bases had no gene match. This CDR3 has 15 residues. CDR3 sequence reads: CAISALAGGQETQYF. CDR3 in DNA: TGTGCCATCAGTGCTTTAGCGGGAGGCCAAGAGACCCAGTACTTC.

Ten or more counts support this clonotype. The chain carries TRBV20-1 and TRBJ2-7, with TRBD2 as a possible D gene (6 bases). Germline assignment: CDR1 DFQATT and CDR2 SNEGSKA (reference sequence). V was trimmed by 6 bases and J by 3 bases, leaving 12 bases between them. CDR3 length equals 12 residues. The CDR3 bases are TGCAGTGCAACAGAGACTAGCTACGAGCAGTACTTC. This codes for CSATETSYEQYF.

This clonotype was detected ten times or more. In DNA form, the CDR3 reads TGCAGTGCTAGAGCCGCAGGGGGGAACTATGGCTACACCTTC. This gives the protein CSARAAGGNYGYTF. J is TRBJ1-2 and V is TRBV20-1, with 7 bases lining up with TRBD1. In germline, CDR1 is DFQATT, CDR2 SNEGSKA (reference sequence). The CDR3 totals 14 residues. V shed 1 base, J shed 2 bases, and the junction held 4 bases outside the gene matches.

This clonotype has only one observation. V and J are TRBV15 and TRBJ2-3; the match to TRBD2 covers 8 bases. Trimming removed 0 bases from V and 6 bases from J; junction bases left unmatched: 5. CDR1 and CDR2 from the germline V gene are LNHNV and YYDKDF (reference sequence). The CDR3 is 15 residues long. The CDR3 DNA follows: TGTGCCACCAGCAGAGAGCCAGCGGGAGTTGATACGCAGTATTTT. It is translated as CATSREPAGVDTQYF.

This clonotype was picked up many times. The chain links TRBV5-1 to TRBJ2-7, with TRBD2 matching 11 bases. Trimming took 4 bases from V and 5 from J; bases not matched to a gene: 5. There are 14 residues in the CDR3. Germline loops: CDR1 SGHRS, CDR2 YFSETQ. DNA of the CDR3: TGCGCCAGCAGCACTACTAGCGGGGGTCACGAGCAGTACTTC. Protein: CASSTTSGGHEQYF.

This clonotype occurred many times. The chain carries TRBV12-3 or TRBV12-4 and TRBJ2-5; 7 bases map to TRBD2. The CDR3 has 14 amino acids. V was pared by 9 bases and J by 3 bases, with 10 bases of the junction left unmatched. CDR3 amino acids: CASREWSGKETQYF. The CDR3 bases are TGTGCCAGTAGGGAATGGAGCGGGAAAGAGACCCAGTACTTC.

The rearrangement uses TRBV6-5 and TRBJ2-2; D is possibly TRBD1 (6 bases). CDR1 is MNHEY and CDR2 is SVGAGI in the germline V gene. Trimming took 3 bases from V and 12 from J, leaving 17 bases between them. This CDR3 contains 14 residues. The CDR3 DNA sequence: TGTGCCAGCAGTTATACAGGGCCGGTTCCTCAGCTGTTTTTT. Protein product: CASSYTGPVPQLFF.